This is a list of T cell receptor beta chains from one sample in a study of T cells after yellow fever vaccination. MiXCR was run by TCRdb on the 5' RACE reads, yielding one entry per CDR3 protein. The sample records under 350,000 distinct CDR3 sequences, about 4% being singletons. This material consisted of PBMCs, taken 5 days after the yellow fever booster vaccination. The source is a man younger than 35 who received the YFV17D yellow fever vaccine. Both conserved end residues are part of each CDR3.

J: TRBJ2-2; V: TRBV9; CDR3: CASSPIQGTGELFF
J: TRBJ2-4; V: TRBV29-1; CDR3: CSVEDRGVGSIQYF
J: TRBJ2-7; V: TRBV10-3; CDR3: CAISDPPSGGSYEQYF
J: TRBJ2-3; V: TRBV29-1; CDR3: CSALFPTGTQYF
J: TRBJ1-3; V: TRBV20-1; CDR3: CSAAPRQGVGNTIYF
J: TRBJ1-1; V: TRBV20-1; CDR3: CSARKSTEAFF
J: TRBJ2-5; V: TRBV18; CDR3: CASSPPGQAGETQYF
J: TRBJ1-1; V: TRBV12-3/TRBV12-4; CDR3: CASSVSLNTEAFF
J: TRBJ1-1; V: TRBV6-5; CDR3: CASRAQGFTEAFF
J: TRBJ2-7; V: TRBV5-1; CDR3: CASSLTGTYEQYF
J: TRBJ2-5; V: TRBV5-1; CDR3: CASSFGPRWYF
J: TRBJ2-5; V: TRBV13; CDR3: CASSFHAQGETQYF
J: TRBJ1-1; V: TRBV7-9; CDR3: CASSQYGTGDTEAFF
J: TRBJ2-2; V: TRBV18; CDR3: CASSPQPGSGLFF
J: TRBJ2-3; V: TRBV7-8; CDR3: CASSLSRDTDTQYF
J: TRBJ1-1; V: TRBV7-2; CDR3: CASSPTRGNTEAFF
J: TRBJ2-2; V: TRBV25-1; CDR3: CASRGSGTGELFF
J: TRBJ1-2; V: TRBV7-2; CDR3: CASSLGPNYGYTF
J: TRBJ2-7; V: TRBV11-3; CDR3: CASSLGENYEQYF
J: TRBJ2-1; V: TRBV7-2; CDR3: CASSLSGPYNEQFF
J: TRBJ1-1; V: TRBV27; CDR3: CASSSYDRVNTEAFF
J: TRBJ2-3; V: TRBV5-4; CDR3: CASRSDPTDTQYF
J: TRBJ2-1; V: TRBV27; CDR3: CASSFPGLAGGSGQFF
J: TRBJ2-4; V: TRBV19; CDR3: CASEVGQGGNIQYF
J: TRBJ1-2; V: TRBV5-5; CDR3: CASSLTRDRGGYTF
J: TRBJ2-5; V: TRBV6-4; CDR3: CASSDSPERETQYF
J: TRBJ2-3; V: TRBV24-1; CDR3: CATSDTPGGDTQYF
J: TRBJ1-1; V: TRBV9; CDR3: CASSFRTGTEAFF
J: TRBJ2-3; V: TRBV20-1; CDR3: CSARDSTSTDTQYF
J: TRBJ1-6; V: TRBV25-1; CDR3: CASSELLAGKTNSPLHF
J: TRBJ2-5; V: TRBV10-1; CDR3: CARDPQETYQETQYF
J: TRBJ1-2; V: TRBV4-2; CDR3: CASSQEKPSVGGYTF
J: TRBJ2-7; V: TRBV7-2; CDR3: CASSPQTSIHEQYF
J: TRBJ1-2; V: TRBV15; CDR3: CATSHYPVTGGNYGYTF
J: TRBJ2-2; V: TRBV27; CDR3: CASSPGLAENTGELFF
J: TRBJ2-1; V: TRBV20-1; CDR3: CSARGVNRADEQFF
J: TRBJ2-2; V: TRBV7-9; CDR3: CASSLPDTGPGELFF
J: TRBJ1-5; V: TRBV19; CDR3: CASSIDGVSNQPQHF
J: TRBJ2-2; V: TRBV5-1; CDR3: CASRPGTGNTGELFF
J: TRBJ2-5; V: TRBV20-1; CDR3: CSARASGGAQETQYF
J: TRBJ2-1; V: TRBV6-2/TRBV6-3; CDR3: CAITAGGSYNEQFF